The rows below give T cell receptor beta chains drawn from one sample of a study of blood T cell repertoires in COVID-19. Sequencing was performed with immunoSEQ multiplex PCR; in TCRdb, only in-frame clones are kept and a portion is missing. This repertoire shows 150,000 to 200,000 clones, over 65% found once; its top ten account for approximately 3%. The sample taken for sequencing was peripheral blood. The source is a woman aged 80 or over with acute or convalescent COVID-19. Each CDR3 is given with its conserved first and last residue. A D gene is named only where the DNA matches it firmly. Clone size is stated in some rows and not others, as once, few, many or a class when expanded.

few TRBJ1-1 TRBV4-1 TRBD1 TGCGCCAGCAGCCGCGGGACAGGGCTAATCGCTGAAGCTTTCTTT CASSRGTGLIAEAFF
once TRBJ2-7 TRBV28 NA TGTGCCAGCAGTTTATCCGACGGAACTCCCGCAGGGTACGAGCAGTACTTC CASSLSDGTPAGYEQYF
many TRBJ2-3 TRBV7-2 TRBD2 TGTGCCAGCAGCTTTTTGTCTAGCGGAGGACCTACGCAGTATTTT CASSFLSSGGPTQYF
NA TRBJ2-1 TRBV27 TRBD2 TGTGCCAGCAGTTCCCCAATTGGGCTAGCGGGAGTCAGTGAGCAGTTCTTC CASSSPIGLAGVSEQFF
NA TRBJ1-4 TRBV6-1 NA TGTGCCAGCAGTGAAGGGCAGGGAGGCGAAAAACTGTTTTTT CASSEGQGGEKLFF
NA TRBJ1-3 TRBV6-5 NA TGTGCCAGCAGCCGCGGACAGTCCTCTGGAAACACCATATATTTT CASSRGQSSGNTIYF
NA TRBJ1-5 TRBV11-2 NA TGTGCCAGCAGCCAAGATGGACAGCACAATCAGCCCCAGCATTTT CASSQDGQHNQPQHF
NA TRBJ1-2 TRBV2 NA TGTGCCAGCAGCAAGGACAGAATGAACTATGGCTACACCTTC CASSKDRMNYGYTF
NA TRBJ1-1 TRBV6-2/TRBV6-3 NA TGTGCCAGCAGCCCCGGGTGGACTGAAGCTTTCTTT CASSPGWTEAFF
once TRBJ1-3 TRBV3-1/TRBV3-2 NA TGTGCCAGCACCAGGCAAGGTCTCTCTGGAAACACCATATATTTT CASTRQGLSGNTIYF
once TRBJ2-7 TRBV13 NA TGTGCCAGCAGCTTAGGGTACGCGCGCGGGGAGCAGTACTTC CASSLGYARGEQYF
NA TRBJ2-7 TRBV7-2 TRBD2 TGTGCCAGCAGCTTAGATTCGACTAGCGGGGACTACTACGAGCAGTACTTC CASSLDSTSGDYYEQYF
once TRBJ2-1 TRBV6-6 TRBD1 TGTGCCAGCAGTTACGCTGGACAGGGGTTTAATGAGCAGTTCTTC CASSYAGQGFNEQFF
NA TRBJ1-2 TRBV10-3 TRBD1 TGTGCCATCAGTGAGCAAACAGGGGCAGGAAACTATGGCTACACCTTC CAISEQTGAGNYGYTF
NA TRBJ1-3 TRBV28 TRBD1 TGTGCCAGCAGGCAACAGGGGTACCTCTCTGGAAACACCATATATTTT CASRQQGYLSGNTIYF
NA TRBJ1-2 TRBV20-1 NA TGCAGTGCTAGTTTACAGCCTAACTATGGCTACACCTTC CSASLQPNYGYTF
NA TRBJ1-1 TRBV29-1 TRBD1 TGCAGCTCGCCGGGGACAGGGAACACTGAAGCTTTCTTT CSSPGTGNTEAFF